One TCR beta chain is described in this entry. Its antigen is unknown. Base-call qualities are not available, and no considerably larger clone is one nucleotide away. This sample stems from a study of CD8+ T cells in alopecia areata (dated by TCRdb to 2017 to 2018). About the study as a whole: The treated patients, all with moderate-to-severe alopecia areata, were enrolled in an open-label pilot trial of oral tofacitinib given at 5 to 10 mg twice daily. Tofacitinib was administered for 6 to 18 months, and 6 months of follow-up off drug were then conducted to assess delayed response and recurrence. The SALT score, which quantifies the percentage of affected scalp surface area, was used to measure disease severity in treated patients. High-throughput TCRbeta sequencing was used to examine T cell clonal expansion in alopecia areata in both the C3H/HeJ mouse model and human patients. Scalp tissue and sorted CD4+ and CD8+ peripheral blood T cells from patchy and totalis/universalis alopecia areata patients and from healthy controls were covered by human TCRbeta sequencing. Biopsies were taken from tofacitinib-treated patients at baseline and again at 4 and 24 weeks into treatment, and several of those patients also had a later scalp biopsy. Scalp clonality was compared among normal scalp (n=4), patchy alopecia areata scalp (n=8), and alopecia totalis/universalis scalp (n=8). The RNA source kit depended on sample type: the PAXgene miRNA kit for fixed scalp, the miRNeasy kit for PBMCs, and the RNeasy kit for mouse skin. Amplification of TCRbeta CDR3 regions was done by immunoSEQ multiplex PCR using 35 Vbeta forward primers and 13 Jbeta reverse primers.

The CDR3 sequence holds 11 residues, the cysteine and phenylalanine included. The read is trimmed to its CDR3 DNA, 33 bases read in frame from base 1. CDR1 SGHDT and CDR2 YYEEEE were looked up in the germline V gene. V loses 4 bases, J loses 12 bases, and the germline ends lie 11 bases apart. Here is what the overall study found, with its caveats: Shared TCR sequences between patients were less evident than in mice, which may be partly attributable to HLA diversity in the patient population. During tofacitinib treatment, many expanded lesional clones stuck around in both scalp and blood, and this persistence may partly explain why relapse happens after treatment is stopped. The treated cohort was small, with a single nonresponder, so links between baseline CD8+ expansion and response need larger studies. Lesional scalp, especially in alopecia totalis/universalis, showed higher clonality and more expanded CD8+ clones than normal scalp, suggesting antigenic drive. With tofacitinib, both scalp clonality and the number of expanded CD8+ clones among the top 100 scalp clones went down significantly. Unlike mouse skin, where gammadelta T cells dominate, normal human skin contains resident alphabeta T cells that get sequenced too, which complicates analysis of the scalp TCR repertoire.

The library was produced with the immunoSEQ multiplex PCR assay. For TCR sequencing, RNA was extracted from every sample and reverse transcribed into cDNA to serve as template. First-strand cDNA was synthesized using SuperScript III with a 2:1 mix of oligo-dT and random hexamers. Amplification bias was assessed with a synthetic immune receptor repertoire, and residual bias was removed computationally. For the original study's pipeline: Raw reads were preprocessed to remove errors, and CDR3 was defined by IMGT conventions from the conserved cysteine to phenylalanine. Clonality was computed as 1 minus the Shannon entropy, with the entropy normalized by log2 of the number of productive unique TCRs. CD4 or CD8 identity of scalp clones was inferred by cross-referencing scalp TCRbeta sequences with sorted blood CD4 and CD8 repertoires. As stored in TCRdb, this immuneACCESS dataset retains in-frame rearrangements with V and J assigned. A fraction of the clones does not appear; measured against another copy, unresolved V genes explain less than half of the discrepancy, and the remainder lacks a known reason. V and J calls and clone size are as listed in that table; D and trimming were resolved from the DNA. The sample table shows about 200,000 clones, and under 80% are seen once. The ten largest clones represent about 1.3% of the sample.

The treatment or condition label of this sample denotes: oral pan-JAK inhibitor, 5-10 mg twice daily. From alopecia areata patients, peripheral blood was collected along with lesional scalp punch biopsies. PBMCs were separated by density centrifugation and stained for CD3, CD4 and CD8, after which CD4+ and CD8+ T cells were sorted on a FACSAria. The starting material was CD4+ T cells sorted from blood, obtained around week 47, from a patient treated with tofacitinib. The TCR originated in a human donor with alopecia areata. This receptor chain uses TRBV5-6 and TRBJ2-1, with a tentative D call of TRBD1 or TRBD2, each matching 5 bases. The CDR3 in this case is CASSGTDPQFF. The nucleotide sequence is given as TGTGCCAGCAGCGGGACGGACCCGCAGTTCTTC.